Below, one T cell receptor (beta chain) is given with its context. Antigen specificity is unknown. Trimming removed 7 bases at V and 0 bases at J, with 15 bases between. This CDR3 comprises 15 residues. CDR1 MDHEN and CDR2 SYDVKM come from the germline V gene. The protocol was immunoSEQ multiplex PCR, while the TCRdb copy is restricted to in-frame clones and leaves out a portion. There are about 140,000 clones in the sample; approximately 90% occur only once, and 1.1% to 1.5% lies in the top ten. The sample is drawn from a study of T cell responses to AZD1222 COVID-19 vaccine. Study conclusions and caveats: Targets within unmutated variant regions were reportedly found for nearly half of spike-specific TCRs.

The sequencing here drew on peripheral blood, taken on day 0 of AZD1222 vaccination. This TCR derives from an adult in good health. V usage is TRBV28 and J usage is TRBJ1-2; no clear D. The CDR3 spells CASTIQNLANYGYTF. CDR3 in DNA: TGTGCCAGCACTATTCAGAACCTCGCTAACTATGGCTACACCTTC.